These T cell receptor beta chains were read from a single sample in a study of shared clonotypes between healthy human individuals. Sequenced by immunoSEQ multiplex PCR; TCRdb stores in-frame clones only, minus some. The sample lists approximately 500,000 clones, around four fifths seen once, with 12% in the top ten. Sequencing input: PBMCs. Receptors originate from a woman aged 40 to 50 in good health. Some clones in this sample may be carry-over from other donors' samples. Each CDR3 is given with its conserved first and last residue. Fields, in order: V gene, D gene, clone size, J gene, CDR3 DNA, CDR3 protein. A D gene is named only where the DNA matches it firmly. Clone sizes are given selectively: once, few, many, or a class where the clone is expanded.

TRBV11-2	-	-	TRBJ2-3	TGTGCCAGCAGCCGAGGACTCTTCACAGATACGCAGTATTTT	CASSRGLFTDTQYF
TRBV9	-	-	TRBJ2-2	TGTGCCAGCAGCGTAGGGGGGCTGGCGGGCACCGGGGAGCTGTTTTTT	CASSVGGLAGTGELFF
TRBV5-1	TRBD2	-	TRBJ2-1	TGCGCCAGCAGCTTACTAGCGGGTAGCTCCTACAATGAGCAGTTCTTC	CASSLLAGSSYNEQFF
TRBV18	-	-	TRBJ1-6	TGTGCCAGCTCACCACCGAGTTTGCCTGATTCACCCCTCCACTTT	CASSPPSLPDSPLHF
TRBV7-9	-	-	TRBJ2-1	TGTGCCAGCAGCTTAGAGGGGCACAGGGAGGGTGAGCAGTTCTTC	CASSLEGHREGEQFF
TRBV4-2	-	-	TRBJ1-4	TGTGCCAGCAGCCAAGATAGGGGGACTAATGAAAAACTGTTTTTT	CASSQDRGTNEKLFF
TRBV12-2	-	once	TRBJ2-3	TGTGCAAGTCGCTTAGCCCCGAGGACAAGCCCAGATACGCAGTATTTT	CASRLAPRTSPDTQYF
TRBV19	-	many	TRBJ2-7	TGTGCCAGTAGCCCAGGGGGGGTCGAGCAGTACTTC	CASSPGGVEQYF
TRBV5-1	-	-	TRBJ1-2	TGCGCCAGCAGCTTGGAACAGGGTGGCTACACCTTC	CASSLEQGGYTF
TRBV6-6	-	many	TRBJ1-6	TGTGCCAGCAGTTACTCGCAGGCCAATTCACCCCTCCACTTT	CASSYSQANSPLHF